Listed below are T cell receptor beta chains from one sample, sequenced in a study of T cell responses to AZD1222 COVID-19 vaccine. Using immunoSEQ multiplex PCR, the repertoire was profiled, and TCRdb retains in-frame clones only, with some absent. The sample lists roughly 150,000 clones; approximately 89% were seen once. Specimen: peripheral blood, collected on day 0 of MenACWY control vaccination. The receptors here all came from an adult in good health. CDR3s leave out the opening cysteine and the closing phenylalanine or tryptophan. Fields, in order: V gene, D gene, J gene, CDR3 protein. The D gene is left open where the match is weak.

TRBV28	TRBD1	TRBJ1-4	ASSLPGGTGIGKLF
TRBV4-1	NA	TRBJ2-7	ASSQGPYYEQY
TRBV10-3	TRBD1	TRBJ1-2	AITQGAGGYT
TRBV13	NA	TRBJ1-1	ASSLTNTEAF
TRBV15	TRBD1	TRBJ2-5	ATSRVPTGEKTQY
TRBV3-1/TRBV3-2	NA	TRBJ2-3	ASSPNMDTQY
TRBV6-2/TRBV6-3	NA	TRBJ2-2	ASSYSQNTGELF
TRBV4-1	NA	TRBJ1-4	ASSRITAATNEKLF
TRBV19	NA	TRBJ1-2	ASSIDPHGNYGYT
TRBV5-6	TRBD1	TRBJ1-6	ASSFLQGSSSPLH
TRBV2	NA	TRBJ1-5	ASSEDSQPQH
TRBV18	NA	TRBJ1-4	ASSPGLGGTEKLF
TRBV4-2	NA	TRBJ2-1	ASSQNSYNEQF
TRBV5-6	TRBD2	TRBJ2-2	ASSLWTSGRAAGELF
TRBV12-3/TRBV12-4	NA	TRBJ2-7	ASSFPGNDEQY
TRBV12-2	NA	TRBJ1-2	ASRSAPGVHGYT
TRBV6-2/TRBV6-3	NA	TRBJ1-1	ASSSHSPEGRVNTEAF
TRBV7-9	TRBD2	TRBJ2-5	ASSLVSGSTETQY
TRBV2	NA	TRBJ2-5	ASSTQGSETQY
TRBV18	NA	TRBJ1-1	ASSGTENTEAF
TRBV9	TRBD2	TRBJ2-1	ASSGTTGGRDEQF
TRBV7-9	NA	TRBJ2-1	ASSLRQGINNEQF
TRBV7-9	NA	TRBJ2-7	ASSPLQYEQY
TRBV5-1	NA	TRBJ2-1	ASSLSTVYNEQF
TRBV28	NA	TRBJ1-1	ASSPGRRNLGKAF
TRBV6-1	NA	TRBJ2-3	ASSDSTDTQY
TRBV19	TRBD2	TRBJ2-5	ASMERERSETQY
TRBV4-3	TRBD2	TRBJ2-1	ASSQHPPGLAGIEQF
TRBV28	NA	TRBJ1-5	ASGNSNQPQH
TRBV7-2	NA	TRBJ1-5	ASSYRGSNQPQH
TRBV19	NA	TRBJ2-3	ASSKGWDTQY
TRBV27	NA	TRBJ1-5	ASSLRGLAYSNQPQH
TRBV30	NA	TRBJ1-4	AWSQGDEKLF
TRBV9	NA	TRBJ2-7	ASSVGLGSGEQY
TRBV12-3/TRBV12-4	NA	TRBJ1-6	ASSLAQGSPLH
TRBV5-1	NA	TRBJ1-1	ASSLFGRGGNTEAF
TRBV29-1	NA	TRBJ2-1	SVGRQRSDNEQF
TRBV10-3	NA	TRBJ2-7	AISESPQAEQY
TRBV4-1	NA	TRBJ1-2	ASSQGTGGYGYT
TRBV4-2	NA	TRBJ2-7	ASSQDLSGKYEQY
TRBV7-8	TRBD2	TRBJ2-1	ASTPRGGGRGNEQF
TRBV18	TRBD1	TRBJ2-5	ASSPGTGGNPRPETQY
TRBV30	NA	TRBJ1-5	AWSRSGGNQPQH
TRBV11-3	NA	TRBJ2-7	ASSQEWTVSYEQY
TRBV18	NA	TRBJ1-3	ASSPRNRQVSGNTIY
TRBV7-9	NA	TRBJ1-2	ASSSDGQNYGYT
TRBV28	NA	TRBJ1-4	ASSSLSPVEKLF
TRBV7-9	TRBD1	TRBJ1-2	ASSLGQGEGGYT
TRBV24-1	NA	TRBJ1-2	ATSVGAHYGYT
TRBV6-1	TRBD1	TRBJ1-5	ASSGRDRGSNQPQH
TRBV4-2	NA	TRBJ1-6	ASSRQADNSPLH
TRBV5-5	NA	TRBJ1-2	ASSLRYGYT
TRBV7-2	NA	TRBJ2-1	ASSLVRGNEQF
TRBV6-5	NA	TRBJ1-5	ASNWGQVQPQH